This T cell receptor (beta chain) was obtained from a study of T cell repertoires in cytomegalovirus infection. Study-level background: Shared public TCR beta signatures pointed to both CMV infection and a matching HLA type.

This clonotype was counted ten times or more. Using its own MiXCR run on the reads, TCRdb lists one record per CDR3 protein. This sample has fewer than 400,000 distinct CDR3 sequences, with about a sixth found just once. CDR3 length equals 16 residues. The V gene lost 5 bases and the J gene lost 5 bases, with 20 bases spanning the gap. Germline CDR1 is SGHTA and CDR2 is FQGNSA. The J gene is TRBJ2-3, the V gene TRBV7-2; D gene unclear. The TCR was taken from a human donor in good health (CMV status not recorded). Some clones in this sample may be carry-over from other donors' samples. Sequencing was performed on PBMCs. The CDR3 DNA is TGTGCCAGCAGCCCTCACGGAAACGTGGTTCAAGATACGCAGTATTTT. Translation gives CASSPHGNVVQDTQYF.